This T cell receptor (beta chain) was found in a study of T cells after yellow fever vaccination. The study's findings and limits: Post-booster reappearance was seen for most primary-vaccination clones (around 96% CD4, 75% to 90% CD8). Just a small share of clonotypes turned up in the CD4 compartment as well as the CD8 compartment.

MiXCR, run by TCRdb on the 5' RACE reads, gives a single entry per CDR3 protein. The sample lists roughly 180,000 distinct CDR3 sequences; 6.2% were seen once. Comment on this clonotype: What it recognizes is unknown.

V gave up 5 bases and J gave up 1 base, with 12 bases separating them. Germline loops: CDR1 SGHTA, CDR2 FQGNSA. The CDR3 consists of 14 residues. This receptor was taken from a man younger than 35 who received the YFV17D yellow fever vaccine. Material: CD4+ T cells sorted from PBMCs, obtained on the day of the first yellow fever vaccination. The chain combines TRBV7-2 with TRBJ2-7; D remains ambiguous. The CDR3 region has the DNA TGTGCCAGCAGCCCCCTCATGCAGTCCTACGAGCAGTACGTC. Its translation is CASSPLMQSYEQYV.